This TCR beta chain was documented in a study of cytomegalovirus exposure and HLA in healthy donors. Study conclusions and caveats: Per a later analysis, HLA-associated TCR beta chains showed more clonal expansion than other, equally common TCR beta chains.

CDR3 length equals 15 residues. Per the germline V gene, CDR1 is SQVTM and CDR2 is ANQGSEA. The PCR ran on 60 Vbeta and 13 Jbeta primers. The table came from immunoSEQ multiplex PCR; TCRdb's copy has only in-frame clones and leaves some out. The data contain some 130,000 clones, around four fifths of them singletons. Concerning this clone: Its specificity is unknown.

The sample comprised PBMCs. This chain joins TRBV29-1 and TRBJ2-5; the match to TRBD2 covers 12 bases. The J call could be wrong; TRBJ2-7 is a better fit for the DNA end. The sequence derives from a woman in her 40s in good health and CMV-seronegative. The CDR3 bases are TGCAGCGTCGCCCCCGGGACTAGCGGGCTTTACGAGCAGTACTTC. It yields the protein CSVAPGTSGLYEQYF.